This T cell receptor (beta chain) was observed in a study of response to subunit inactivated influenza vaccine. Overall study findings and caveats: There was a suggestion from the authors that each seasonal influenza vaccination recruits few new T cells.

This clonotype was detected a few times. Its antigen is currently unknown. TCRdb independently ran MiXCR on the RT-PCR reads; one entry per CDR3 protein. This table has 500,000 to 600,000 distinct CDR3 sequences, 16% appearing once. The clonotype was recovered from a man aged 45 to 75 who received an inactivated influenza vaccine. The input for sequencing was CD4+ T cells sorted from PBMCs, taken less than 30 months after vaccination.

CDR3 DNA sequence: TGTGCCAGCAGCTTAGGCCGGACTAGCGGACCCTTCTACAATGAGCAGTTCTTC. The encoded protein is CASSLGRTSGPFYNEQFF. The chain has TRBV11-2 and TRBJ2-1; 10 bases agree with TRBD2. The junction had 9 bases not matched to a gene; V was cut back by 1 base and J by 3 bases. CDR3 length: 18 amino acids. CDR1 and CDR2 from the germline V gene are SGHAT and FQNNGV.